This TCR beta chain was identified in a study of OX40 agonist ivuxolimab in advanced cancers. Trimming shortened V by 3 bases and J by 8 bases, and 8 bases separated the two germline ends. CDR3 length: 13 residues. Germline CDR1 is MNHNS and CDR2 is SASEGT. Assay used: immunoSEQ multiplex PCR; TCRdb lists only in-frame clones, some missing. The sample includes roughly 66,000 clones, approximately 80% of them seen just once. This specimen consisted of CD4+ or CD8+ T cells sorted from blood, obtained in a trial of the OX40 agonist ivuxolimab. This TCR derives from an adult with an advanced solid tumor such as melanoma, head and neck, liver or kidney cancer. The chain joins TRBV6-1 to TRBJ1-6; D is uncertain. The CDR3 DNA reads as TGTGCCAGCAGTGAGTACCGGGATTCACCCCTCCACTTT. The encoded protein is CASSEYRDSPLHF.